This TCR beta chain originates from a study of cytomegalovirus exposure and HLA in healthy donors. In regard to this clone: The antigen remains unidentified.

Between the trimmed V and J ends, which lost 6 bases and 2 bases, there was a span of 13 bases. The V gene's germline CDR1 is SNHLY and CDR2 FYNNEI. The CDR3 runs to 15 residues. Study-wide results and caveats: Some TCR beta chains (over 150 of them) were listed as cytomegalovirus-associated. Reports indicated that the classifier achieved high specificity and sensitivity in diagnosing cytomegalovirus status. Subsequent analysis of the approximately 110 validation repertoires found a tendency for first-cohort TCR clusters to co-occur.

Generated by immunoSEQ multiplex PCR, the TCRdb table keeps only in-frame clones and is missing some. This repertoire shows 110,000 to 150,000 clones, roughly four fifths found once; its top ten account for under 1.5%. Sequences were obtained from PBMCs. This chain connects TRBV2 to TRBJ1-4; D is uncertain. The TCR sequence derives from a woman under 40 in good health and CMV-seronegative. The CDR3: CASSRSGATNEKLFF. In DNA, the CDR3 is TGTGCCAGCAGCCGCTCGGGAGCGACTAATGAAAAACTGTTTTTT.